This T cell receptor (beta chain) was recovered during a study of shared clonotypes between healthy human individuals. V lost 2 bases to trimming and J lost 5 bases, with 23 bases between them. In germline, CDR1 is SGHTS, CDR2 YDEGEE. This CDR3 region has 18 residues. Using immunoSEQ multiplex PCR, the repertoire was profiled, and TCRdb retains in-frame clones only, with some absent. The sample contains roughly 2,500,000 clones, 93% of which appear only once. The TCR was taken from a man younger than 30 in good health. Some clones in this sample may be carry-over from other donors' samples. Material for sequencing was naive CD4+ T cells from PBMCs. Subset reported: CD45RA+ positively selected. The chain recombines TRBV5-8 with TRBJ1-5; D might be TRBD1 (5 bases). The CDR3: CASSFSNAQGLLDQPQHF. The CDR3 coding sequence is TGTGCCAGCAGCTTTTCCAATGCCCAGGGACTACTCGATCAGCCCCAGCATTTT.